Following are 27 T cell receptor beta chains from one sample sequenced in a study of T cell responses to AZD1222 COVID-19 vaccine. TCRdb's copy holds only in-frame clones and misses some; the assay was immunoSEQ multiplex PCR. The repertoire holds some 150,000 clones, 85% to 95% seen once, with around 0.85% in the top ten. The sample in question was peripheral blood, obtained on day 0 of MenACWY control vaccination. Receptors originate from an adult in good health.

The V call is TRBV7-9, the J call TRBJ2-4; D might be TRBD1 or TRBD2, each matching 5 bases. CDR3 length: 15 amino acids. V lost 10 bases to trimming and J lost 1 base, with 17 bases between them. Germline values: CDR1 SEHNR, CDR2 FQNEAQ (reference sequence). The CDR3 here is CAITDQGVAKNIQYF. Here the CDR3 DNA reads TGTGCCATCACAGACCAGGGAGTGGCCAAAAACATTCAGTACTTC.

The CDR3: CASSLGLAGPRQYF. CDR3 in DNA: TGCGCCAGCAGCTTGGGACTAGCGGGCCCCCGGCAGTACTTC. The V and J genes are TRBV5-1 and TRBJ2-7; 10 bases are a match to TRBD2. CDR1 and CDR2 (germline): SGHRS, YFSETQ. J gave up 9 bases and V 0 bases, and 6 bases lay outside the gene matches. The CDR3 consists of 14 residues.

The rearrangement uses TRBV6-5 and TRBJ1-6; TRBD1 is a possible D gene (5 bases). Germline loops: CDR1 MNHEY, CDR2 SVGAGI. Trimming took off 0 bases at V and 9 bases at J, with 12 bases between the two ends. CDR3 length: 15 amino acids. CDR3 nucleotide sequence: TGTGCCAGCAGTTACTCTGCGGGGGACGGTTCACCCCTCCACTTT. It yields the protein CASSYSAGDGSPLHF.

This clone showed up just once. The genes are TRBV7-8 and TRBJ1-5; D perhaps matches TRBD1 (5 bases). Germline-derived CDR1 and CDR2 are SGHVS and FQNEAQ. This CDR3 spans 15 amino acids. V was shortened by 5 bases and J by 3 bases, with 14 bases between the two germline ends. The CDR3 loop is CASSPGAGFNQPQHF. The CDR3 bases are TGTGCCAGCAGCCCCGGAGCAGGGTTCAATCAGCCCCAGCATTTT.

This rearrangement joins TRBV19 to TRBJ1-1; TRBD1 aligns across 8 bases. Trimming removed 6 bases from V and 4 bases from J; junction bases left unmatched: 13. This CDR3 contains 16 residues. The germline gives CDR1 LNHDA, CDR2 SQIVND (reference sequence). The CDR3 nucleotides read TGTGCCAGTAGAGGAAGAGGCAGGGGGCGAGTCACTGAAGCTTTCTTT. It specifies CASRGRGRGRVTEAFF. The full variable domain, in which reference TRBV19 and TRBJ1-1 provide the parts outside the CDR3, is DGGITQSPKYLFRKEGQNVTLSCEQNLNHDAMYWYRQDPGQGLRLIYYSQIVNDFQKGDIAEGYSVSREKKESFPLTVTSAQKNPTAFYLCASRGRGRGRVTEAFFGQGTRLTVV.

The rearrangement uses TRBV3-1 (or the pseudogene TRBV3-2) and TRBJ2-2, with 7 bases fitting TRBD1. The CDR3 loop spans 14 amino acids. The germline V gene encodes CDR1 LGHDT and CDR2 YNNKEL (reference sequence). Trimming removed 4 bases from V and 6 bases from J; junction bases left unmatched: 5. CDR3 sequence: CASSPIQGPGELFF. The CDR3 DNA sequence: TGTGCCAGCAGCCCCATACAGGGGCCCGGGGAGCTGTTTTTT.

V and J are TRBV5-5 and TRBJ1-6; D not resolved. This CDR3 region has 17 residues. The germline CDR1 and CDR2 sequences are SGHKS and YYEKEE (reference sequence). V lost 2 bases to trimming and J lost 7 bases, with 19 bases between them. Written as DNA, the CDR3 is TGTGCCAGCAGCTTTAGGTTGCAGGCAACAATAAATTCACCCCTCCACTTT. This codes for CASSFRLQATINSPLHF.

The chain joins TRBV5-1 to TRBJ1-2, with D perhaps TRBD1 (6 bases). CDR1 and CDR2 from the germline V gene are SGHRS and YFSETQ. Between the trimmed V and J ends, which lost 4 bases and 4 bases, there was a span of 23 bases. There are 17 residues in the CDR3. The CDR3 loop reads CASSPEPPGHSLYGYTF. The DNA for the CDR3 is TGCGCCAGCAGCCCGGAACCCCCGGGACATTCGCTCTATGGCTACACCTTC. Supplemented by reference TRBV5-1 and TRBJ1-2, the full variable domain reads KAGVTQTPRYLIKTRGQQVTLSCSPISGHRSVSWYQQTPGQGLQFLFEYFSETQRNKGNFPGRFSGRQFSNSRSEMNVSTLELGDSALYLCASSPEPPGHSLYGYTFGSGTRLTVV.

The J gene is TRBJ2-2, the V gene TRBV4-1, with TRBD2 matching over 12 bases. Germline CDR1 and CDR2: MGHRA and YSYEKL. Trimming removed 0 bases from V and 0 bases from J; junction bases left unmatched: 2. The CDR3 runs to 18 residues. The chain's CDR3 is CASSQDASGGANTGELFF. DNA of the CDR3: TGCGCCAGCAGCCAAGACGCTAGCGGGGGGGCGAACACCGGGGAGCTGTTTTTT.

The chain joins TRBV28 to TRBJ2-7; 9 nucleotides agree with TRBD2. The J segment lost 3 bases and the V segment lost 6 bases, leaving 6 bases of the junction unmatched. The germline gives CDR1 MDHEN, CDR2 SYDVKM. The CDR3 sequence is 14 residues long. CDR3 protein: CASSNSGSLYEQYF. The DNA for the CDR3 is TGTGCCAGCAGCAATAGCGGGAGTCTCTACGAGCAGTACTTC. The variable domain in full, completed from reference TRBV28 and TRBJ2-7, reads DVKVTQSSRYLVKRTGEKVFLECVQDMDHENMFWYRQDPGLGLRLIYFSYDVKMKEKGDIPEGYSVSREKKERFSLILESASTNQTSMYLCASSNSGSLYEQYFGPGTRLTVT.

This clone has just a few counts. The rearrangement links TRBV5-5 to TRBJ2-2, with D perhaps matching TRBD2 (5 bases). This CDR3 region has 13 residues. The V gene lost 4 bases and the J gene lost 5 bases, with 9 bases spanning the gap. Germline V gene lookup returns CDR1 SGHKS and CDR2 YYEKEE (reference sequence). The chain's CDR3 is CASSIRETGELFF. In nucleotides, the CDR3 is TGTGCCAGCAGCATCCGGGAAACCGGGGAGCTGTTTTTT.

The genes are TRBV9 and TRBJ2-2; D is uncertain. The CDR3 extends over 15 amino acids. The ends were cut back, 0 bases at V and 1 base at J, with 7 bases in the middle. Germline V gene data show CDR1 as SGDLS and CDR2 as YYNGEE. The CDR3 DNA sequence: TGTGCCAGCAGCGTAGGATTCGGGAACACCGGGGAGCTGTTTTTT. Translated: CASSVGFGNTGELFF.

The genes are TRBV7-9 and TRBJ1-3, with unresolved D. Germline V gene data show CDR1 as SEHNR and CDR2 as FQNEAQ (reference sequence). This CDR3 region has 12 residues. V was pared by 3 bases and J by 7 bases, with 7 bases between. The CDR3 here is CASSFPANTIYF. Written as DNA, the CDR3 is TGTGCCAGCAGCTTCCCTGCGAACACCATATATTTT.

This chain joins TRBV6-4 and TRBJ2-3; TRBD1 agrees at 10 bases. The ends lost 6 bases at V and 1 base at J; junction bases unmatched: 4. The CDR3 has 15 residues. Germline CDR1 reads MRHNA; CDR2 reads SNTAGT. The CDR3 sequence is CASSAGTGGTDTQYF. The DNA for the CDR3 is TGTGCCAGCAGCGCCGGGACAGGGGGCACAGATACGCAGTATTTT.

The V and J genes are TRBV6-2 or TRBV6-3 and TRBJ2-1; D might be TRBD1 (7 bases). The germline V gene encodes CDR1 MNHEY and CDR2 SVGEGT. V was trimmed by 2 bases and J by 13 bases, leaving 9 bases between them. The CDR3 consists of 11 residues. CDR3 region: CASSYGGGQFF. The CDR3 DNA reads TGTGCCAGCAGTTACGGAGGGGGCCAGTTCTTC.

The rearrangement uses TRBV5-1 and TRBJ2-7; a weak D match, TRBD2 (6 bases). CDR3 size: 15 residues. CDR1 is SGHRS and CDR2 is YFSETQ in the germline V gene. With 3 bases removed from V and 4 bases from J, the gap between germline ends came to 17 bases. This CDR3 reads CASSSISGPTYEQYF. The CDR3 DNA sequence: TGCGCCAGCAGCTCGATAAGCGGGCCGACGTACGAGCAGTACTTC.

The CDR3 DNA reads as TGTGCCAGCTCAGTGGGACAGGGAAAAGATGGCTACACCTTC. It codes for CASSVGQGKDGYTF. V gene TRBV18 combines with J gene TRBJ1-2; 9 nucleotides align to TRBD1. V lost 5 bases, J lost 6 bases, and 7 bases stayed unmatched. Germline lookup yields CDR1 KGHSH and CDR2 LQKENI. CDR3 length: 14 residues.

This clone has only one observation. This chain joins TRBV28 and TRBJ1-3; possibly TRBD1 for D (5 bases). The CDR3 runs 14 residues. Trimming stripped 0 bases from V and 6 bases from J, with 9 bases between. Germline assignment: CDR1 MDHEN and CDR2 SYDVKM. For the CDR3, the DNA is TGTGCCAGCAGTTTATGGGGGGAAGAAAACACCATATATTTT. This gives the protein CASSLWGEENTIYF.

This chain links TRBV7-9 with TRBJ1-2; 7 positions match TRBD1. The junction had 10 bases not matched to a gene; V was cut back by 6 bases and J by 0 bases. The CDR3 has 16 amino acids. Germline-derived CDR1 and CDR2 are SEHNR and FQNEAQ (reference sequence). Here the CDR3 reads CASSSPRDSSNYGYTF. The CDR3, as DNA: TGTGCCAGCAGTTCCCCGAGGGACAGTTCTAACTATGGCTACACCTTC.

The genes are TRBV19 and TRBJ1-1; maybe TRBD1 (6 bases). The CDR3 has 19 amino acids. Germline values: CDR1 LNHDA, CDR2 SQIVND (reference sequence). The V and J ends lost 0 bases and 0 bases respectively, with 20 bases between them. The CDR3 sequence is CASSIDLGAAYDMNTEAFF. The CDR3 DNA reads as TGTGCCAGTAGTATAGATCTGGGGGCAGCGTACGATATGAACACTGAAGCTTTCTTT.

The DNA for the CDR3 is TGTGCCAGCAGTTACTACAGGGAAGGAAACACCATATATTTT. This codes for CASSYYREGNTIYF. The J gene is TRBJ1-3, the V gene TRBV6-5; tentative D call: TRBD1 (6 bases). CDR3 length equals 14 residues. V was pared by 1 base and J by 4 bases, with 8 bases between. CDR1 MNHEY and CDR2 SVGAGI come from the germline V gene.

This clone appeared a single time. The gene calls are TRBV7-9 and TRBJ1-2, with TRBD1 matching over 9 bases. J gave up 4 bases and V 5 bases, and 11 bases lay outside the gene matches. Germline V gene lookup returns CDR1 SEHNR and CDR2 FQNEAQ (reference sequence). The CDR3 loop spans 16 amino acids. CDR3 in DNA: TGTGCCAGCAGCCAATCTTTGGGACAGGGTACCTATGGCTACACCTTC. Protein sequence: CASSQSLGQGTYGYTF.

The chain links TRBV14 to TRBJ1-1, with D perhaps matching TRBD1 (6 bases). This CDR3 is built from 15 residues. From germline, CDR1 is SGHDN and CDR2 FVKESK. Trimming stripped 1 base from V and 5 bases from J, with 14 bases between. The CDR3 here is CASSQAHRERTEAFF. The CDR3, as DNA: TGTGCCAGCAGCCAAGCTCACAGGGAGAGAACTGAAGCTTTCTTT.

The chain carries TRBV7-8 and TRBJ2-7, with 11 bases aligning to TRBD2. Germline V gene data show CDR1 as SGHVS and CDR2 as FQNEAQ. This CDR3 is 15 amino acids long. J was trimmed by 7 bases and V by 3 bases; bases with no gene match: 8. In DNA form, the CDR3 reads TGTGCCAGCAGCTTGCTACTAGCGGGAGCGAGGGAGCAGTACTTC. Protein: CASSLLLAGAREQYF.

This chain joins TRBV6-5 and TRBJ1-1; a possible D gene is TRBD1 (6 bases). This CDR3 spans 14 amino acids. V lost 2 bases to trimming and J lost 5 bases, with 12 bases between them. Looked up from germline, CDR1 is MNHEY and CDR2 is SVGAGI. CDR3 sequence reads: CASSYTGPRTEAFF. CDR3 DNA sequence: TGTGCCAGCAGTTACACAGGGCCGAGGACTGAAGCTTTCTTT.

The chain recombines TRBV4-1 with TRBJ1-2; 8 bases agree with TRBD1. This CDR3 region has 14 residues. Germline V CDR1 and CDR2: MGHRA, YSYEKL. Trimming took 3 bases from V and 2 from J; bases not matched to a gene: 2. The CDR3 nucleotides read TGCGCCAGCAGCCAGGGGACAGGAAACTATGGCTACACCTTC. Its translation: CASSQGTGNYGYTF.

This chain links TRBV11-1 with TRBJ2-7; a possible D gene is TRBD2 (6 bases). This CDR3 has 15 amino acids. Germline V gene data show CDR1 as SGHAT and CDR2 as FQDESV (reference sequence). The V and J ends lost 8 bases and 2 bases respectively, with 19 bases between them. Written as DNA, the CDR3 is TGTGCCAGCGGCGAACCCGGGACTGACGCCTACGAGCAGTACTTC. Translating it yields CASGEPGTDAYEQYF.